What follows are 27 T cell receptor beta chains derived from one specimen sequenced in a study of cytomegalovirus exposure and HLA in healthy donors. PCR was performed using 60 Vbeta and 13 Jbeta primers. Repertoires were generated with immunoSEQ multiplex PCR, while TCRdb's copy carries only in-frame clones and drops some. The sample shows under 250,000 clones, about 80% of them seen only once. Sample: PBMCs. All receptors come from a woman aged 60-75 years in good health and CMV-seropositive.

The J gene is TRBJ1-2, the V gene TRBV6-5; TRBD1 matches 9 bases. Germline V gives CDR1 MNHEY, CDR2 SVGAGI. CDR3 length: 14 residues. Trimming at V came to 0 bases and at J to 5 bases, leaving 1 base not matched to a gene. Written as DNA, the CDR3 is TGTGCCAGCAGTTACTCCGACAGGGGGTATGGCTACACCTTC. It codes for CASSYSDRGYGYTF.

The chain joins TRBV6-5 to TRBJ1-4; D might be TRBD1 (6 bases). From germline, CDR1 is MNHEY and CDR2 SVGAGI. V lost 2 bases and J lost 7, with 14 bases in between. The CDR3 contains 15 residues. The CDR3 DNA reads as TGTGCCAGCAGTTACAGAGGGGGTGACTTTGAAAAACTGTTTTTT. It codes for CASSYRGGDFEKLFF.

This sequence joins TRBV19 and TRBJ2-1, with a tentative D call TRBD1 (6 bases). Germline V gives CDR1 LNHDA, CDR2 SQIVND (reference sequence). This CDR3 is 12 amino acids long. V shed 7 bases and J shed 8 bases, with 12 bases lying between them. The CDR3 region has the DNA TGTGCCAGTATAAGGGGGTCCCATGAGCAGTTCTTC. Translated: CASIRGSHEQFF.

The chain joins TRBV7-8 to TRBJ1-5; the D is unclear. Trimming took 5 bases from V and 8 from J, leaving 16 bases between them. Germline V CDR1 and CDR2: SGHVS, FQNEAQ. This CDR3 spans 14 amino acids. The CDR3 region has the DNA TGTGCCAGCAGCCACACTGACGGGTTAAAGCCCCAGCATTTT. Amino acid sequence: CASSHTDGLKPQHF.

This chain joins TRBV4-1 and TRBJ2-7, with TRBD2 as a possible D gene (6 bases). This CDR3 comprises 18 residues. Germline V lookup: CDR1 MGHRA, CDR2 YSYEKL. The V end was cut by 3 bases, the J end by 2 bases, with 23 bases between. CDR3 protein: CASSQYPPPTRGAYEQYF. CDR3 nucleotides: TGCGCCAGCAGCCAGTACCCCCCACCGACCCGCGGGGCCTACGAGCAGTACTTC.

This clone occurred once. This chain connects TRBV7-3 to TRBJ2-3; 7 bases agree with TRBD2. Germline assignment: CDR1 SGHTA and CDR2 FQGTGA. Losses at the gene ends were 3 bases for V and 0 bases for J; bases not matched to a gene: 0. The CDR3 covers 14 residues. In DNA form, the CDR3 reads TGTGCCAGCAGCTTTAGCGGGAGCACAGATACGCAGTATTTT. Amino acid sequence: CASSFSGSTDTQYF.

The chain joins TRBV2 to TRBJ2-1; 8 positions agree with TRBD2. CDR1 and CDR2 from the germline V gene are SNHLY and FYNNEI. After removal of 4 bases from V and 3 bases from J, the junction contained 8 bases not matched to a gene. This CDR3 has 16 amino acids. The CDR3 DNA follows: TGTGCCAGCAGTGGAAGCAGGGGACTAGACTACAATGAGCAGTTCTTC. Its translation is CASSGSRGLDYNEQFF.

The chain has TRBV28 and TRBJ1-2; 9 nucleotides match TRBD1. Losses at the gene ends were 6 bases for V and 8 bases for J; bases not matched to a gene: 13. The germline V gene has CDR1 MDHEN and CDR2 SYDVKM. The CDR3 spans 15 residues. CDR3 coding DNA: TGTGCCAGCAGGGACCGGGACAGGGAGATGCGAGGCTACACCTTC. This gives the protein CASRDRDREMRGYTF.

The V call is TRBV28, the J call TRBJ2-1; TRBD2 aligns across 7 bases. Losses at the gene ends were 3 bases for V and 6 bases for J; bases not matched to a gene: 8. CDR1 MDHEN and CDR2 SYDVKM come from the germline V gene. The CDR3 is 15 residues long. CDR3 nucleotides: TGTGCCAGCAGTTTCCTATCGGGAGGAGGCAATGAGCAGTTCTTC. Amino acid sequence: CASSFLSGGGNEQFF.

This sequence joins TRBV4-1 and TRBJ1-5; 9 nucleotides agree with TRBD1. CDR3 length: 17 amino acids. J was trimmed by 5 bases and V by 1 base; bases with no gene match: 9. Germline V gene lookup returns CDR1 MGHRA and CDR2 YSYEKL. CDR3 sequence (DNA): TGCGCCAGCAGCCAAGGGGTTCTACAGGGGGCTTATCAGCCCCAGCATTTT. Translating it yields CASSQGVLQGAYQPQHF.

V is TRBV4-1 and J is TRBJ1-5, with D unclear. V dropped 0 bases and J dropped 1 base, with 10 bases sitting between them. The CDR3 totals 16 residues. Per the germline V gene, CDR1 is MGHRA and CDR2 is YSYEKL. CDR3 loop: CASSQDQRFSNQPQHF. The CDR3 DNA reads as TGCGCCAGCAGCCAAGATCAACGGTTCAGCAATCAGCCCCAGCATTTT.

V is TRBV28 and J is TRBJ1-6; 8 bases align to TRBD1. Germline lookup yields CDR1 MDHEN and CDR2 SYDVKM. V dropped 6 bases and J dropped 9; count of bases not matched to a gene: 7. The CDR3 loop spans 14 amino acids. CDR3 sequence: CASSTGTGRSPLHF. The CDR3 DNA is TGTGCCAGCAGCACCGGGACAGGCCGTTCACCCCTCCACTTT.

V is TRBV5-1 and J is TRBJ1-5; D is uncertain. The CDR3 length is 15 residues. Trimming shortened V by 0 bases and J by 2 bases, and 9 bases separated the two germline ends. From germline, CDR1 is SGHRS and CDR2 YFSETQ. This CDR3 reads CASSLDGMGNQPQHF. CDR3 in DNA: TGCGCCAGCAGCTTGGACGGGATGGGCAATCAGCCCCAGCATTTT.

Only one count was recorded for this clone. V gene TRBV7-3 combines with J gene TRBJ2-6; D perhaps matches TRBD1 (6 bases). The CDR3 consists of 15 residues. Germline V gene data show CDR1 as SGHTA and CDR2 as FQGTGA. The V end was cut by 6 bases, the J end by 4 bases, with 13 bases between. The CDR3 spells CASSHTGLGANVLTF. In DNA form, the CDR3 reads TGTGCCAGCAGTCATACAGGGTTAGGGGCCAACGTCCTGACTTTC.

The chain employs TRBV5-1 and TRBJ2-2, with D perhaps TRBD2 (6 bases). Trimming removed 1 base from V and 1 base from J, with 23 bases in between. Per germline, CDR1 SGHRS and CDR2 YFSETQ. This CDR3 has 20 amino acids. The CDR3 loop reads CASSLPPTYETRENTGELFF. The CDR3 DNA sequence: TGCGCCAGCAGCTTGCCGCCGACCTATGAGACTAGAGAGAACACCGGGGAGCTGTTTTTT.

J is TRBJ2-1 and V is TRBV11-2, with 9 bases matching TRBD2. Germline loops: CDR1 SGHAT, CDR2 FQNNGV. The CDR3 runs 16 residues. Unmatched junction bases numbered 16, after V lost 4 bases and J lost 12 bases. The CDR3 spells CASSSELAGVPIRQFF. CDR3 sequence (DNA): TGTGCCAGCAGCTCCGAACTAGCGGGTGTTCCAATCAGGCAGTTCTTC.

The rearrangement joins TRBV4-1 to TRBJ1-1, with TRBD1 matching 7 bases. Germline CDR1 reads MGHRA; CDR2 reads YSYEKL. Trimming removed 0 bases from V and 5 bases from J; junction bases left unmatched: 6. The CDR3 loop spans 15 amino acids. As DNA, the CDR3 is TGCGCCAGCAGCCAAGAGGGCAGGGGGATAACTGAAGCTTTCTTT. Protein product: CASSQEGRGITEAFF.

This clone was counted once. This chain connects TRBV19 to TRBJ1-5, with D possibly being TRBD1 (6 bases). The CDR3 runs to 14 residues. V was pared by 2 bases and J by 5 bases, with 10 bases between. CDR1 and CDR2 (germline): LNHDA, SQIVND (reference sequence). The CDR3 loop reads CASSIRDNHQPQHF. The CDR3 nucleotides are TGTGCCAGTAGTATACGGGACAACCATCAGCCCCAGCATTTT.

The sample holds a few counts of this clone. The chain links TRBV27 to TRBJ2-7; TRBD2 matches 8 bases. The CDR3 is 15 amino acids. The germline gives CDR1 MNHEY, CDR2 SMNVEV (reference sequence). V shed 5 bases and J 3 bases; nucleotides not matched to a gene: 9. Written as DNA, the CDR3 is TGTGCCAGCAGTCCCCCGGGACTAGGTTTCTACGAGCAGTACTTC. It specifies CASSPPGLGFYEQYF.

This clone has only one observation. The chain joins TRBV18 to TRBJ2-1, with 7 bases matching TRBD1. Germline V gives CDR1 KGHSH, CDR2 LQKENI. The CDR3 sequence is 16 residues long. The trim removed 3 bases at V and 7 bases at J, leaving 12 bases unmatched. CDR3 residues: CASSPPDRPTFNEQFF. CDR3 sequence (DNA): TGTGCCAGCTCACCCCCGGACAGGCCGACGTTTAATGAGCAGTTCTTC.

The chain is built from TRBV5-6 and TRBJ2-5, with TRBD1 matching 8 bases. The trim removed 7 bases at V and 3 bases at J, leaving 11 bases unmatched. Looked up from germline, CDR1 is SGHDT and CDR2 is YYEEEE. The CDR3 sequence is 15 residues long. CDR3 region: CASGGRTGYEETQYF. The CDR3 DNA is TGTGCCAGCGGCGGCCGGACAGGGTATGAAGAGACCCAGTACTTC. Together with reference TRBV5-6 and TRBJ2-5, the CDR3 gives the full variable domain: DAGVTQSPTHLIKTRGQQVTLRCSPKSGHDTVSWYQQALGQGPQFIFQYYEEEERQRGNFPDRFSGHQFPNYSSELNVNALLLGDSALYLCASGGRTGYEETQYFGPGTRLLVL.

The chain couples TRBV4-1 to TRBJ2-7; TRBD1 matches 7 bases. CDR1 MGHRA and CDR2 YSYEKL come from the germline V gene. This CDR3 has 15 residues. With V trimmed by 3 bases and J by 5 bases, 10 bases remained unmatched. The CDR3 is CASSHQEKGTDEQYF. CDR3 coding DNA: TGCGCCAGCAGCCATCAAGAGAAGGGGACAGACGAGCAGTACTTC.

This clone was detected only once. The chain employs TRBV10-3 and TRBJ2-7; TRBD1 matches 10 bases. Germline assignment: CDR1 ENHRY and CDR2 SYGVKD. The CDR3 loop spans 14 amino acids. V was pared by 10 bases and J by 7 bases, with 13 bases of the junction left unmatched. CDR3 DNA sequence: TGTGCCACCGACCCGCGACAGGGGGCGGGAGAGCAGTACTTC. Translating it yields CATDPRQGAGEQYF.

As for this clone: Relative to the germline gene, one junction end is altered; a read error may explain this. This sequence joins TRBV7-9 and TRBJ1-1, with 8 bases identical to TRBD1. Germline V lookup: CDR1 SEHNR, CDR2 FQNEAQ (reference sequence). The CDR3 extends over 14 amino acids. The CDR3 DNA follows: TGTTCCAGCAGCCTCGACAGGGGACCCACTGAAGCTTTCTTT. Protein sequence: CSSSLDRGPTEAFF.

This sequence joins TRBV9 and TRBJ1-1; 7 positions match TRBD1. V dropped 0 bases and J dropped 2; count of bases not matched to a gene: 10. Germline V gene sequence: CDR1 SGDLS, CDR2 YYNGEE. This CDR3 has 17 residues. The CDR3 DNA is TGTGCCAGCAGCGTAGACGAGGGGGCGGTATACAACACTGAAGCTTTCTTT. Its translation is CASSVDEGAVYNTEAFF.

V gene TRBV6-5 combines with J gene TRBJ2-7, with 7 bases aligning to TRBD1. V gave up 6 bases and J gave up 3 bases; unmatched junction bases: 11. The CDR3 covers 15 residues. The germline V gene encodes CDR1 MNHEY and CDR2 SVGAGI. CDR3 sequence reads: CASRLRDSSVYEQYF. The CDR3 DNA reads TGTGCCAGCAGGCTCCGGGACAGTTCCGTCTACGAGCAGTACTTC.

The chain is built from TRBV2 and TRBJ2-1; D perhaps matches TRBD2 (7 bases). Trimming pared 7 bases from V and 6 bases from J, leaving 19 bases between. This CDR3 has 15 amino acids. The germline CDR1 and CDR2 sequences are SNHLY and FYNNEI. The CDR3 spells CASTSRGGWGNEQFF. The CDR3 DNA reads TGTGCCAGCACTTCTCGCGGGGGCTGGGGCAATGAGCAGTTCTTC.